The clone carrying this T cell receptor beta chain has a single count. The source of the sample is a study of control samples from healthy donors and cancer patients. The CDR3 spans 14 residues. Trimming took 1 base from V and 0 from J, leaving 7 bases between them. Looked up from germline, CDR1 is SGHKS and CDR2 is YYEKEE (reference sequence). The data were produced by immunoSEQ multiplex PCR, yet TCRdb's version contains in-frame clones alone and is incomplete. The sample holds 80,000 to 100,000 clones, about 80% seen once. This clonotype was sampled from a woman aged 25 to 39 in good health. The V gene is TRBV5-5, the J gene TRBJ1-1; no firm D call. The sample taken for sequencing was blood. The DNA of the CDR3 is TGTGCCAGCAGCTTGTTCAGCCTGAACACTGAAGCTTTCTTT. It codes for CASSLFSLNTEAFF.